Sequencing of this T cell receptor beta chain was carried out in a study of Ad26.COV2.S vaccination and SARS-CoV-2 variants. The overall study: Ad26.COV2.S given intramuscularly, once or twice 56 days apart.

Stated treatment: 15 to 20 received Ad26.COV2.S at low or high dose, single or two shots; 5 received placebo; per-sample allocation not given. Day 63 following the first vaccine or placebo injection was when the samples were taken. The assay was immunoSEQ multiplex PCR, and TCRdb's table has in-frame clones only and misses some. This sample has approximately 480,000 clones, with roughly 89% found just once. Germline V gene data show CDR1 as MNHEY and CDR2 as SMNVEV (reference sequence). The CDR3 has 13 amino acids. The V and J ends lost 7 bases and 1 base respectively, with 9 bases between them. V and J are TRBV27 and TRBJ2-3; the D gene is possibly TRBD1 (5 bases). Sequenced material: peripheral blood, taken in a trial of Ad26.COV2.S vaccine versus placebo. This receptor was taken from a person aged 18 to 59 who received the Ad26.COV2.S COVID-19 vaccine or a placebo. Here the CDR3 reads CASTGLRTDTQYF. In DNA, the CDR3 is TGTGCCAGCACAGGGTTGCGCACAGATACGCAGTATTTT.